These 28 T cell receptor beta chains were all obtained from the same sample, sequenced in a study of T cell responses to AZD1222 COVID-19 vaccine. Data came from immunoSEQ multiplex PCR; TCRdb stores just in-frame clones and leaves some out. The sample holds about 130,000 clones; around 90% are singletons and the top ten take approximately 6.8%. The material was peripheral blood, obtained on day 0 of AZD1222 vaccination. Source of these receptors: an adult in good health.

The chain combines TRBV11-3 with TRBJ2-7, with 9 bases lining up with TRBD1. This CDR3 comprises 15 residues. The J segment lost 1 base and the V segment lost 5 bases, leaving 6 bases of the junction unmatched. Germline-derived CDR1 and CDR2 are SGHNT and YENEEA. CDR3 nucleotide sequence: TGTGCCAGCAGCCAACGGGGACAGGGTTCCTACGAGCAGTACTTC. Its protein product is CASSQRGQGSYEQYF.

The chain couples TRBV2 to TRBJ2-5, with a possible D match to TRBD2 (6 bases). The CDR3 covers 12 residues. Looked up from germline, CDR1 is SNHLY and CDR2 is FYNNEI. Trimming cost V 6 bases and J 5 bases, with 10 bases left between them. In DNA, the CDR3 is TGTGCCAGCAGGGGGGGAATTGAGACCCAGTACTTC. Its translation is CASRGGIETQYF.

The CDR3 region is CASSTTRSTDTQYF. The CDR3 DNA reads as TGCGCCAGCAGCACGACTAGATCCACAGATACGCAGTATTTT. The chain employs TRBV5-1 and TRBJ2-3; a weak D match, TRBD2 (6 bases). Between the trimmed V and J ends, which lost 4 bases and 2 bases, there was a span of 11 bases. The CDR3 extends over 14 amino acids. Germline V gene sequence: CDR1 SGHRS, CDR2 YFSETQ.

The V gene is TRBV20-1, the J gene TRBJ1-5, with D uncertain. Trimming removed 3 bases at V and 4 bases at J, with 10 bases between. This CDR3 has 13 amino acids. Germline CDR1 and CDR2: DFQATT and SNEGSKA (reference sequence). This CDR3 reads CSASLGMNQPQHF. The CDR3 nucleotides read TGCAGTGCTAGTCTGGGGATGAATCAGCCCCAGCATTTT.

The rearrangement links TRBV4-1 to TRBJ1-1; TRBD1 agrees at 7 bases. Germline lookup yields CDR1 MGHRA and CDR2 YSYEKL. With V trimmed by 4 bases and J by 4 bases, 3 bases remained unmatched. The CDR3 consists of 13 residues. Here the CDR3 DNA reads TGCGCCAGCAGCCCCCCAGGGGGCACTGAAGCTTTCTTT. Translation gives CASSPPGGTEAFF.

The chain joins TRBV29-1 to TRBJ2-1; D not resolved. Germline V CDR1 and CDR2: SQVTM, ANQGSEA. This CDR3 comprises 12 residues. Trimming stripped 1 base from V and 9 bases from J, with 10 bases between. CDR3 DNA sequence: TGCAGCGTTGAAGGGCTTAGAAGTGAGCAGTTCTTC. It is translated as CSVEGLRSEQFF.

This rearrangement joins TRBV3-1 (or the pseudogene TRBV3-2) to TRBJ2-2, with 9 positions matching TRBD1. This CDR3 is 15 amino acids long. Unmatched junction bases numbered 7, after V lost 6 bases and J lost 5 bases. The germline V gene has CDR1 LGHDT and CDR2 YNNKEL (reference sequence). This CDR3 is CASSTGTGRTGELFF. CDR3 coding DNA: TGTGCCAGCAGTACCGGGACAGGGAGAACCGGGGAGCTGTTTTTT.

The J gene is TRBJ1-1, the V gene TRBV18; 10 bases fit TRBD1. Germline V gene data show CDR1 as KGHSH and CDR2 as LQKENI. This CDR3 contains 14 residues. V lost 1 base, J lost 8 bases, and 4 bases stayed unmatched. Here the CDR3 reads CASSPLGTGEEAFF. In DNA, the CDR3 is TGTGCCAGCTCACCACTTGGGACAGGGGAGGAAGCTTTCTTT.

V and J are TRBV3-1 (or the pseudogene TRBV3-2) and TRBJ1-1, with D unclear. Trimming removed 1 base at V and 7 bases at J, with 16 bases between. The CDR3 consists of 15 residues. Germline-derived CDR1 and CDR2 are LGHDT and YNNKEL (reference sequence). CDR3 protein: CASSQVYYRGLEAFF. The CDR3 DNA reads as TGTGCCAGCAGCCAAGTGTATTATCGAGGTCTTGAAGCTTTCTTT.

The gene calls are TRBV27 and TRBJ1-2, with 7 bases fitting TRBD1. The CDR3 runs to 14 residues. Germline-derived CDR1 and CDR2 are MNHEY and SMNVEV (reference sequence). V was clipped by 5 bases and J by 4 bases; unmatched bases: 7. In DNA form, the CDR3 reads TGTGCCAGCAGTGCAAAAGGGACAGTCTATGGCTACACCTTC. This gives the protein CASSAKGTVYGYTF.

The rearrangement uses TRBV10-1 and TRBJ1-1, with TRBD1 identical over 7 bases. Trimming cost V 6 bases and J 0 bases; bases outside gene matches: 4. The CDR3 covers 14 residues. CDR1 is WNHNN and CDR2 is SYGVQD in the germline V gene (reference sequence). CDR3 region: CASREQGLNTEAFF. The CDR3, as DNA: TGCGCCAGCAGAGAACAGGGGTTGAACACTGAAGCTTTCTTT.

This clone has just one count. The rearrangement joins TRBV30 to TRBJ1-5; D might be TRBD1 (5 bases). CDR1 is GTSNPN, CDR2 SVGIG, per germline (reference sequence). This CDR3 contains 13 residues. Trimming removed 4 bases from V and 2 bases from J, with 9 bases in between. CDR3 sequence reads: CAWNSGGNQPQHF. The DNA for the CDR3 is TGTGCCTGGAATTCGGGGGGCAATCAGCCCCAGCATTTT.

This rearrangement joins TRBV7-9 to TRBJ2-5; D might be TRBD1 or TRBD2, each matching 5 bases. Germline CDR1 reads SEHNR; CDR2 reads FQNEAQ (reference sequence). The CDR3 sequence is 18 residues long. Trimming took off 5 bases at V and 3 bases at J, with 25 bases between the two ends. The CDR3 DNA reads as TGTGCCAGCAGCGTCGCCGGGACCGCACATGACCTTAAAGAGACCCAGTACTTC. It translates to CASSVAGTAHDLKETQYF.

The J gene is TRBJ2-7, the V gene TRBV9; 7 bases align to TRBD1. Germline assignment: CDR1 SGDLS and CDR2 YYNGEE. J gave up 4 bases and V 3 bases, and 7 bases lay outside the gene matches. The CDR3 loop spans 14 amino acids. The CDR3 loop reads CASSARDSSYEQYF. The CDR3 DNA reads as TGTGCCAGCAGCGCCCGGGACAGCAGTTACGAGCAGTACTTC.

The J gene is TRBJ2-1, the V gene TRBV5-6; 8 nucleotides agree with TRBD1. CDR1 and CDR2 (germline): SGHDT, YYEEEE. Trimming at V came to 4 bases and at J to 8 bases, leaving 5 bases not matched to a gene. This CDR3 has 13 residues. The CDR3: CASSLDRADEQFF. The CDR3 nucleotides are TGTGCCAGCAGCCTGGACAGGGCGGATGAGCAGTTCTTC.

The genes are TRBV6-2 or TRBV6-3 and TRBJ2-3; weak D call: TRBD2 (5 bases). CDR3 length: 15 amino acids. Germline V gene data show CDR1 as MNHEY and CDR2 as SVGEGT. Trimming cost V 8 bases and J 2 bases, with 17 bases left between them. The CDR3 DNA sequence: TGTGCCAGCTGTTTGTTCCCCGGGAACACAGATACGCAGTATTTT. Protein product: CASCLFPGNTDTQYF.

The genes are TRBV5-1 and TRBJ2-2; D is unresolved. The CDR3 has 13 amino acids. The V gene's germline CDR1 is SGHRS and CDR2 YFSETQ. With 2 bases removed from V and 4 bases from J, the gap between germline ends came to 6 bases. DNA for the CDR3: TGCGCCAGCAGCTTAGATGGCACCGGGGAGCTGTTTTTT. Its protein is CASSLDGTGELFF.

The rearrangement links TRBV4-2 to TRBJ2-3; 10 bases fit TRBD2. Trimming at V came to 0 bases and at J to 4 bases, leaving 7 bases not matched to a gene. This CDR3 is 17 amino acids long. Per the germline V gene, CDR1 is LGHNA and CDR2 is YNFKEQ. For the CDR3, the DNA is TGTGCCAGCAGCCAAGATTTAAGCGGGGGGGCCGCAGATACGCAGTATTTT. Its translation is CASSQDLSGGAADTQYF.

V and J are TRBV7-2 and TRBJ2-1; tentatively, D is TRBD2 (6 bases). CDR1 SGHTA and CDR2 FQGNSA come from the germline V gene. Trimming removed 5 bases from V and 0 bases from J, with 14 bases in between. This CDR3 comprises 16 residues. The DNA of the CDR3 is TGTGCCAGCAGCGCCCGGGGGTTCAGCTCCTACAATGAGCAGTTCTTC. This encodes CASSARGFSSYNEQFF.

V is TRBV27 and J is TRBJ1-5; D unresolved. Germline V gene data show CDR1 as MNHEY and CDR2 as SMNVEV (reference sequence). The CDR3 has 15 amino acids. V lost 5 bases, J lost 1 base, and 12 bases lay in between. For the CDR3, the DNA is TGTGCCAGCAGTGCCGCTTACGGAAGCAATCAGCCCCAGCATTTT. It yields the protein CASSAAYGSNQPQHF.

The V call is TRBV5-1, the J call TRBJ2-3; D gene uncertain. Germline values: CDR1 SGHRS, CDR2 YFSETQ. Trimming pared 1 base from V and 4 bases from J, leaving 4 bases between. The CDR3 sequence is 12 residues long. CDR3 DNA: TGCGCCAGCAGCTTGAACGCAGATACGCAGTATTTT. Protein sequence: CASSLNADTQYF.

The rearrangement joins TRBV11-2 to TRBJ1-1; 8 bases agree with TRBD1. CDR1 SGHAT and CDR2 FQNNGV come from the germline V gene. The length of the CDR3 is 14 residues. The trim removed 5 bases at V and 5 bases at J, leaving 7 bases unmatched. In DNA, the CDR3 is TGTGCCAGCAGCCAGGGGGCGGGTTGGACTGAAGCTTTCTTT. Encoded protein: CASSQGAGWTEAFF.

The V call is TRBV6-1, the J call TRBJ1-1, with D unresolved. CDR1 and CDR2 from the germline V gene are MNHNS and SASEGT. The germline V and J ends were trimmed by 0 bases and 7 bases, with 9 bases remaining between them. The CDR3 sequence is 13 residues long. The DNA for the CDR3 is TGTGCCAGCAGTGAAGCGCGCGGCCGTGAAGCTTTCTTT. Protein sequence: CASSEARGREAFF.

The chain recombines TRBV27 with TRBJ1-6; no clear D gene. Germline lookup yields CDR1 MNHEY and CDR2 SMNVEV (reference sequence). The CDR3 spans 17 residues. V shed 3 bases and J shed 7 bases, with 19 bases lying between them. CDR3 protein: CASSLVTPAIPNSPLHF. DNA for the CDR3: TGTGCCAGCAGTTTGGTGACGCCAGCGATACCGAATTCACCCCTCCACTTT.

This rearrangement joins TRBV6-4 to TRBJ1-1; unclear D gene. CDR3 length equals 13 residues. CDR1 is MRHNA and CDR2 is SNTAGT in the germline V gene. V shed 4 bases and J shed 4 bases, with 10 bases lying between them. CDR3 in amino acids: CASSAGKSTEAFF. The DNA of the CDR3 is TGTGCCAGCAGTGCGGGCAAATCCACTGAAGCTTTCTTT.

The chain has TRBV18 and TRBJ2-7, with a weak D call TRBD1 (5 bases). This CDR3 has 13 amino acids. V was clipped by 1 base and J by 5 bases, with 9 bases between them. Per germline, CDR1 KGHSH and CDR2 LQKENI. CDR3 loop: CASSPLRVHEQYF. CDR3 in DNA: TGTGCCAGCTCACCACTCAGGGTCCACGAGCAGTACTTC.

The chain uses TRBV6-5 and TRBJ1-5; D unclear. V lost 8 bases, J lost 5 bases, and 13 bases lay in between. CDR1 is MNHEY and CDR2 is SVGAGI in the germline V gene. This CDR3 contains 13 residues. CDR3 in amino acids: CASGPEEYQPQHF. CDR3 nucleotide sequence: TGTGCCAGCGGCCCCGAGGAATATCAGCCCCAGCATTTT.

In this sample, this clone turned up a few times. The CDR3 sequence is CASSRTPGTEAFF. The CDR3 DNA is TGTGCCAGCAGCCGGACCCCCGGCACTGAAGCTTTCTTT. The chain links TRBV9 to TRBJ1-1; D uncertain. Germline assignment: CDR1 SGDLS and CDR2 YYNGEE. This CDR3 has 13 residues. Trimming took off 4 bases at V and 4 bases at J, with 11 bases between the two ends.